This T cell receptor (beta chain) was recorded in a study of cytomegalovirus exposure and HLA in healthy donors (TCRdb year 2017). Context from the whole study: In an earlier analysis of several hundred of the donors, about 260 Gb of sequence data and 90 million to 130 million unique TCR beta sequences from about 179 million T cells were reported. To predict cytomegalovirus infection status, the study combined high-throughput TCR immunosequencing, statistical association of individual TCRs with disease status, and machine learning. Donor age, sex, ethnicity and CMV serostatus were collected together with the repertoire data. In an earlier analysis of 587 of the donors, high-throughput TCR beta sequencing was used to judge whether each TCR beta V gene segment behaved as functional or pseudogenic. The number of donors typed differed by locus, with about 629-630 for A, B, C, DRB1 and DQB1, around 500 for DQA1, approximately 580 for DPA1, and 450 to 480 for DPB1. HLA typing covered class I and class II loci at four-digit resolution. The study aimed to test whether signatures of past pathogen exposure could be identified by cataloging public T cell receptors. In the later analysis, no new phenotypic data were used to find candidate immune exposures; instead, reliance was placed on TCR beta sequences and their occurrence across donors. All discovery cohort repertoires had been generated using a single sequencing platform. To study patterns of TCR occurrence, a later analysis re-analyzed previously published TCR beta repertoires from hundreds of donors and added high-resolution HLA genotyping. Of the 300 to 500 genotyped donors, over 80% were placed in the genetic ancestry cluster associated with self-reported Caucasian donors. In a later genetic analysis, genome-wide SNP genotypes for about 55% of the 666 donors were used, and that subset was treated as a discovery cohort. Besides the first cohort of approximately 710 subjects, a separate validation cohort made up of over 95 different subjects was used. Among some 410 genotyped donors of the cohort, an average of approximately 240,000 unique TCR beta nucleotide sequences was sequenced per donor, of which approximately 18% were non-productive. An early release covering just under 650 HLA-typed donors comprised approximately 300 gigabases of sequencing data and around 80 million unique TCR sequences. The T cell repertoires of 666 subjects were profiled by immunosequencing and related to cytomegalovirus serostatus. Several DR-DQ haplotypes were treated as single units for association and clustering because of strong linkage in the cohort. Overall results and qualifications from the work: In a later analysis, several top co-occurrence clusters were reported to appear linked to parvovirus B19, influenza, CMV and Epstein-Barr virus. In vitro tests confirmed that a few of the cytomegalovirus-associated TCR beta chains recognize cytomegalovirus antigens. A later genetic analysis associated a missense DCLRE1C variant with V-gene and J-gene trimming of TCR beta chains, and an independent cohort replicated the association. Most TCR sequences were seen in very few donors, while some public TCRs were found in many individuals. The study gave a list of roughly 150 TCR beta chains associated with cytomegalovirus. Roughly uniform sequencing depth across donors was assumed in presence/absence analyses, although this assumption may not hold. Because counts were too low, roughly 17 rarely observed V segments, including chromosome 9 orphons, were left out of the earlier analysis of 587 of the donors. In this cohort, only TCR beta chains were sequenced, and detectable features were limited by the absence of alpha or paired-chain data. A later analysis associated about 17,000 TCR beta sequences with specific HLA alleles at a false discovery rate of 0.05. In a later analysis, HLA-associated TCR beta chains showed more clonal expansion and lower generation probabilities than non-associated chains that were equally common. In a later analysis, the rate of TCR association differed among HLA loci, with DRB1 alleles having the most associated TCRs and HLA-C alleles having the fewest. A further reported finding was that TCR beta sequences accurately predicted the HLA-A and HLA-B alleles for most subjects in the first cohort. The classifier was reported to diagnose cytomegalovirus status with high specificity and sensitivity in both the original and validation cohorts. Strong co-occurrence of HLA alleles, especially DR and DQ, made assigning TCR associations to individual alleles difficult. In an earlier analysis of over 550 of the donors, most TCR beta V segments were observed in productive rearrangements about 90% or about 30% of the time, broadly matching IMGT annotations. Because the 87-base-pair reads could not distinguish some IMGT-functional V segments, including TRBV6-2 and TRBV6-3, those segments were excluded. A group of highly shared sequence variants was considered likely to be a technical artifact of the sequencing pipeline. In a later genetic analysis, fewer N-insertions in productive TCRs were reported among donors in an Asian-associated ancestry cluster than the approximately 670-donor mean. According to a later analysis, most CMV-associated TCR beta chains appeared to be HLA-restricted, and the HLA associations seemed to be driven largely by CMV exposure. CMV serostatus was the only immune exposure information available for the cohort. HLA typing was unavailable for some donors at each locus, so association tests used only the typed subset. Correlated functional status among segregating V segments might reflect linkage disequilibrium, but an unknown experimental factor could not be ruled out. The authors suggested that the approach could potentially be generalized to other disease states and immunological phenotypes.

In total, just over 650 healthy bone marrow donors made up the cohort. Cohort members were all nominally healthy when sampled, although unrecorded immune exposures were likely present. The donor was CMV seropositive and was included in the group of 290 or so seropositive cohort members. Every donor gave a peripheral blood sample, and the peripheral blood mononuclear cells from that sample were used for TCR beta sequencing. Genomic DNA extraction from the blood cell samples was performed with the Qiagen DNeasy Blood Extraction Kit. In this sample, this clone turned up a few times. Its cognate antigen has yet to be identified. No base qualities exist here, and no much larger clone lies one base off it. The library was made by the immunoSEQ multiplex PCR assay. A mixture of 60 forward primers for TCR Vbeta segments and 13 reverse primers for TCR Jbeta segments was used in the multiplex PCR. Amplification of the CDR3 region of rearranged TCR beta genes was performed with a multiplex PCR assay on genomic DNA. Amplified TCR beta libraries were sequenced as 87-base-pair reads on the Illumina HiSeq System. The original methods were these. Across the roughly 640 repertoires, a later analysis counted tens of millions of unique TCR beta chains, 9 million to 14 million of which were shared by at least two donors. Raw reads were error-corrected and collapsed into unique sequences with a nearest-neighbor algorithm that merged closely related sequences to remove PCR and sequencing errors. To assign V, D and J gene segments, CDR3 sequences were aligned to IMGT reference sequences. For a sequence to be retained, a match of at least six nucleotides was required to both a V gene segment and a J gene segment. A rearrangement was called productive if the CDR3 had no stop codons and remained in frame with V and J, and every other rearrangement was called non-productive. Following IMGT convention, CDR3 was defined as the stretch from the second conserved V-encoded cysteine up to the conserved J-encoded phenylalanine. In an earlier analysis of 587 of the donors, sequences lacking an unambiguous match to a single V gene segment were excluded. In an earlier analysis of around 600 of the donors, V segments were called functional above 56.7% productive rearrangements and were called segregating when the between-donor standard deviation exceeded 5%. A statistical classification framework was developed to diagnose cytomegalovirus status using the catalog of TCR beta chain sequences. V and J gene assignment, in a later analysis, came from comparing TCR nucleotide sequences with IMGT/GENE-DB human TR gene sequences. A later analysis assigned CDR3 sequences and most-parsimonious VDJ recombination scenarios with the TCRdist pipeline. In a later analysis, each TCR beta chain was defined by its CDR3 amino acid sequence together with its V-gene family, and reads lacking a unique V-gene family were excluded. A later analysis removed 550 to 700 highly shared, low-generation-probability nucleotide sequences to deal with suspected cross-contamination and a sequencing artifact. A later analysis calculated a clonal expansion index for each public chain from normalized within-repertoire ranks of inferred template counts. Generation probabilities in a later analysis came from a VDJ recombination model fitted to out-of-frame rearrangements, and those results were checked against IGoR. In a later analysis, TCR-TCR, TCR-HLA and TCR-CMV co-occurrence was scored with hypergeometric tests, and a repertoire-size bias correction was applied to TCR pairs. False discovery rates were estimated in a later analysis by permuting HLA or CMV assignments 20 times. In a later analysis, co-occurring TCRs were grouped using DBSCAN, with TCRdist sequence similarity added in when clustering inside HLA-allele-positive subsets. Repertoires with fewer than 30,000 or more than 120,000 public chains, plus five repertoires with anomalous nucleotide sharing, were excluded from co-occurrence clustering. TCRdb stores this immuneACCESS table with in-frame sequences only. Part of the clones is absent; in the studies checked, under half of the shortfall reflects unresolved V genes, and no reason is known for the rest. V, J and clone size reflect that table, while D and trimming were determined from the DNA. For this sample the table gives about 270,000 clones, of which 86% were detected only once. The top ten constitute roughly 4% of the sample.

The germline V gene gives CDR1 as MGHRA and CDR2 as YSYEKL. V is pared back by 0 bases and J by 4 bases, with 12 bases lying between the germline termini. The CDR3 sequence holds 15 residues, the cysteine and phenylalanine included. Kept here is only the CDR3 DNA, which spans 45 bases and is read in frame from base 1. The sequenced sample was PBMCs. The chain couples TRBV4-1 to TRBJ1-2, with TRBD1 as a weak D call on 6 bases. This sequence was found in a man aged 35 to 55 in good health and CMV-seropositive. The DNA sequence follows: TGCGCCAGCAGCCAAGAACAGGGAGGGCTCTATGGCTACACCTTC. The resulting protein is CASSQEQGGLYGYTF.